The subject of this entry is one T cell receptor (beta chain). The TCR beta CDR3 regions underwent amplification from RNA transcripts. HTBI primers were employed in first-round RT-PCR, then a second-round multiplex PCR followed. TCRdb passed the multiplex PCR reads through MiXCR, listing each CDR3 protein once. The table has 400,000 or so distinct CDR3 sequences, approximately 18% seen once; the top ten hold 2.4%. Among the hyperthyroidism patients, all were newly diagnosed, aged 18 to 65, with under 2 months' duration. Patients were left out if they had other autoimmune diseases, uncontrolled infections, pregnancy or lactation. Reliance was placed on clinical symptoms, serum thyroxine, TRAb, thyroid ultrasound and orbital computed tomography for diagnosis. This sample was taken from a study of Graves' ophthalmopathy and Graves' hyperthyroidism. At the level of the study: Peripheral blood was obtained at first diagnosis, ahead of any treatment.

In germline, CDR1 is PRHDT, CDR2 FYEKMQ (reference sequence). The CDR3 extends over 9 amino acids. V was trimmed by 9 bases and J by 6 bases, leaving 6 bases between them. The source material was peripheral blood. The chain joins TRBV13 to TRBJ2-7; D is ambiguous. The receptor's source is an adult woman with stable Graves' hyperthyroidism. The CDR3 reads CARLCEQYF. In nucleotides, the CDR3 is TGTGCCAGACTTTGCGAGCAGTACTTC.